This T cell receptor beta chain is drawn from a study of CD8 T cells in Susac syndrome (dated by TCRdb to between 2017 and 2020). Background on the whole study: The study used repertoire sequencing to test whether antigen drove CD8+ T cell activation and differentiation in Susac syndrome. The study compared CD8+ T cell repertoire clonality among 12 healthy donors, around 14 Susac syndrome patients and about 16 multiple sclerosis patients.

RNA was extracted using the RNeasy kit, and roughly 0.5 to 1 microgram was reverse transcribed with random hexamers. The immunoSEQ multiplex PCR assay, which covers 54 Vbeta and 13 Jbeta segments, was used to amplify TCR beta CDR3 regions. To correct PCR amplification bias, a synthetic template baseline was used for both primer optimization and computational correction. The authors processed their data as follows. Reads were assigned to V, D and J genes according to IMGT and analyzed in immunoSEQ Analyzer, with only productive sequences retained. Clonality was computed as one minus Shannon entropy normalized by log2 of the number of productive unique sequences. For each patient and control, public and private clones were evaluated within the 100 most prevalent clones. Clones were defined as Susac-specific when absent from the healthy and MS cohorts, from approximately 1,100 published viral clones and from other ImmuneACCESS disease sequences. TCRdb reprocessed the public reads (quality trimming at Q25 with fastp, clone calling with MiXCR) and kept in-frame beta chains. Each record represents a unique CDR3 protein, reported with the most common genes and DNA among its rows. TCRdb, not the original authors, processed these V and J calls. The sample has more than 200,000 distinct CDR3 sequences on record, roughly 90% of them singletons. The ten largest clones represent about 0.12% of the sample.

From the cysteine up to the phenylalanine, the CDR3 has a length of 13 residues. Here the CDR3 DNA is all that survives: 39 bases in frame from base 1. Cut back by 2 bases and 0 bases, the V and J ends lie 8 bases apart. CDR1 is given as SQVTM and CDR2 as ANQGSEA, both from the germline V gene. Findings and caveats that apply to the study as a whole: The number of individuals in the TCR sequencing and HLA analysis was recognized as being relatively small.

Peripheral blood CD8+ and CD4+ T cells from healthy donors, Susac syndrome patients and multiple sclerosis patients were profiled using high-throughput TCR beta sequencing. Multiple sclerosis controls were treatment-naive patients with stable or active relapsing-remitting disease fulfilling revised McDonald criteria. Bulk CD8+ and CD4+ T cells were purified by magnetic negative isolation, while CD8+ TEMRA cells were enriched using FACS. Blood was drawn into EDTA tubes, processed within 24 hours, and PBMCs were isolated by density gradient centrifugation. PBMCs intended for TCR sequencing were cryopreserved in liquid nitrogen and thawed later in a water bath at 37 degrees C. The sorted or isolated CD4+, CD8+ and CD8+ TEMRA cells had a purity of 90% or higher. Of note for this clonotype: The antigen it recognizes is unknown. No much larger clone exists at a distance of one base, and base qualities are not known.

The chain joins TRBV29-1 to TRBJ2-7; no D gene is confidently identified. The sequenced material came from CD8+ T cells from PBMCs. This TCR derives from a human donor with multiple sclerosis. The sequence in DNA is TGCAGCGTTGAAATTCAGGCCTCCTACGAGCAGTACTTC. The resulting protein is CSVEIQASYEQYF.